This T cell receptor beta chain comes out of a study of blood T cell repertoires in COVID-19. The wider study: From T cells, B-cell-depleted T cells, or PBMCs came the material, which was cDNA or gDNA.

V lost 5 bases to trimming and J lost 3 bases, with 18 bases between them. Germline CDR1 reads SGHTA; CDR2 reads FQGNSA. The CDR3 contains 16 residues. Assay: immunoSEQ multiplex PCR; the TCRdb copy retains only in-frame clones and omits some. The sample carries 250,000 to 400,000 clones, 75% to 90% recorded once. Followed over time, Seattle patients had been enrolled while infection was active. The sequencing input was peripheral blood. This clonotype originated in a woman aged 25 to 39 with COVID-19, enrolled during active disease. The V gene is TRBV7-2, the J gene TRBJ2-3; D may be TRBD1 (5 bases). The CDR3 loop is CASSPIRGLRTDTQYF. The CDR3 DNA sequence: TGTGCCAGCAGCCCCATAAGGGGCCTGAGGACAGATACGCAGTATTTT.